This T cell receptor beta chain was sequenced for a study of CD8 T cells in Susac syndrome. Only one count was recorded for this clonotype. The CDR3 sequence is 13 residues long. The V end was cut by 5 bases, the J end by 4 bases, with 11 bases between. Germline V gene lookup returns CDR1 PRHDT and CDR2 FYEKMQ (reference sequence). RNA, at about 0.5 to 1 ug, was reverse transcribed with random hexamers. Amplification of TCR beta CDR3 spanned 54 Vbeta and 13 Jbeta via immunoSEQ multiplex PCR. TCRdb passed the immunoSEQ multiplex PCR reads through MiXCR, listing each CDR3 protein once. Of approximately 110,000 distinct CDR3 sequences in the sample, about 93% are singletons; the top ten hold over 0.07%.

The chain carries TRBV13 and TRBJ2-5; no clear D gene. This TCR derives from a human donor in good health. Sequenced: CD4+ T cells from PBMCs. CDR3 sequence: CASSPRRGETQYF. The CDR3 region has the DNA TGTGCCAGCAGCCCCCGGAGAGGAGAGACCCAGTACTTC.